This TCR beta chain came from a study of shared clonotypes between healthy human individuals. The naive CD8 population came from CD45RO-negative cells selected for CCR7, without terminally differentiated effector memory CD45RA+ cells. Each of the donors was a healthy adult who was HIV-negative and had not had a recent acute infection or vaccination. This CDR3 is built from 15 residues. V was clipped by 3 bases and J by 0 bases, with 11 bases between them. CDR1 and CDR2 from the germline V gene are MNHEY and SMNVEV (reference sequence). Whole-study results and caveats: Around 5.4% of naive CD4 clonotypes were common to a handful of donors.

The data were produced by immunoSEQ multiplex PCR, yet TCRdb's version contains in-frame clones alone and is incomplete. This sample has around 2,100,000 clones; around 96% occur once, and the top ten carry 1% to 1.5%. About this clone itself: Its antigen is unknown.

This chain joins TRBV27 and TRBJ1-1, with D hard to call. The sequence came from a man aged 18 to 30 in good health. Specimen: naive CD8+ T cells sorted from blood. The CDR3 reads CASSFRQPMNTEAFF. The CDR3 DNA sequence: TGTGCCAGCAGTTTTAGACAACCCATGAACACTGAAGCTTTCTTT.